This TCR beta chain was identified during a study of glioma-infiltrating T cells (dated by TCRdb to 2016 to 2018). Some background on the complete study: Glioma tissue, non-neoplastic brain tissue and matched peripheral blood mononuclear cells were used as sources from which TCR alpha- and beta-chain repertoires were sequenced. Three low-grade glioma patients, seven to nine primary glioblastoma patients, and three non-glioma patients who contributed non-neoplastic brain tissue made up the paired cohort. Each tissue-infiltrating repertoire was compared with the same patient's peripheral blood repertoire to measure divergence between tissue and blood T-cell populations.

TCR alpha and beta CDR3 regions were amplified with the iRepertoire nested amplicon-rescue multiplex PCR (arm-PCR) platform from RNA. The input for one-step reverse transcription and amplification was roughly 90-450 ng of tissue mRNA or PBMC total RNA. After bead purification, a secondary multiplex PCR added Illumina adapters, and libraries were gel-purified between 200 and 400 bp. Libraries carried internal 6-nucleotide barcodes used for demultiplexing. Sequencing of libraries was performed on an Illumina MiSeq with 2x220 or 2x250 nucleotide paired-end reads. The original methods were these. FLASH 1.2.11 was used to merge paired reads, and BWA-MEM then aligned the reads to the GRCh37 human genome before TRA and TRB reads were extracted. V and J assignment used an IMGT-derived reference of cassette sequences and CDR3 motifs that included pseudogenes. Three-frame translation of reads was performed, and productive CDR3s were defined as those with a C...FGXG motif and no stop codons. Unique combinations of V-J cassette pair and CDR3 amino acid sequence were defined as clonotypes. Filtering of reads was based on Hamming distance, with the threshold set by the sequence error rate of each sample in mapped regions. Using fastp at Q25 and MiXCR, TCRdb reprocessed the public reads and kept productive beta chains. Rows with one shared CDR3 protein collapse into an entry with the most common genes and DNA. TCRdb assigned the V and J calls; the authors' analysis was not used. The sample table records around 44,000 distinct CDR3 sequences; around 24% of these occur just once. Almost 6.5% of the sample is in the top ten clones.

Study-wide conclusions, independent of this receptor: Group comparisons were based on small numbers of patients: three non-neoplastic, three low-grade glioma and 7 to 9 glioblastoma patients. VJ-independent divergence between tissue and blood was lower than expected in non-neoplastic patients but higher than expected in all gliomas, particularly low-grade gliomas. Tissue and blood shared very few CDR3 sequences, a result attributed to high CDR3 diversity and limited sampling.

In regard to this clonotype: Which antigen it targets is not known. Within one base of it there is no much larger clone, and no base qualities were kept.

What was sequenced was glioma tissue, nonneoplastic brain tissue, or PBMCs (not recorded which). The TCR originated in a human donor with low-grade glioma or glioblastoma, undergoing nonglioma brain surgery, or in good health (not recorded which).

CDR3 reads: CASSGGKETQYF. The nucleotides read TGTGCCAGCAGCGGAGGGAAAGAGACCCAGTACTTC. Recombination joined TRBV9 with TRBJ2-5, with TRBD2 as a weak D call on 5 bases. V sheds 3 bases and J sheds 3 bases, leaving 6 bases between their ends. The CDR3, from cysteine to phenylalanine, totals 12 residues. CDR3 DNA only is kept here, 36 bases in frame from base 1. CDR1 and CDR2, per the germline V gene, are SGDLS and YYNGEE.